These 17 T cell receptor beta chains were sequenced from one sample in a study of T cell responses to AZD1222 COVID-19 vaccine. Clones were read by immunoSEQ multiplex PCR, and TCRdb kept only the in-frame ones, dropping some. The table includes 100,000 to 150,000 clones, about nine tenths detected once. The source was peripheral blood, collected on day 0 of AZD1222 vaccination. Receptor source: an adult in good health.

The V call is TRBV7-9, the J call TRBJ1-1, with D tentatively TRBD1 (5 bases). The CDR3 length is 13 residues. V lost 3 bases, J lost 1 base, and 6 bases lay in between. In germline, CDR1 is SEHNR, CDR2 FQNEAQ (reference sequence). The CDR3 spells CASSFGGNTEAFF. The CDR3 DNA reads as TGTGCCAGCAGCTTCGGGGGGAACACTGAAGCTTTCTTT.

The chain employs TRBV7-8 and TRBJ1-4; 10 bases are a match to TRBD1. V was clipped by 5 bases and J by 7 bases; unmatched bases: 13. CDR1 SGHVS and CDR2 FQNEAQ come from the germline V gene. The CDR3 covers 17 residues. The CDR3, as DNA: TGTGCCAGCAGCCCCCATTTACCGGGACAGGGGTTTGAAAAACTGTTTTTT. Translating gives CASSPHLPGQGFEKLFF.

The J gene is TRBJ2-7, the V gene TRBV28, with 10 bases matching TRBD2. Trimming cost V 5 bases and J 1 base; bases outside gene matches: 5. The CDR3 loop spans 15 amino acids. Germline CDR1 is MDHEN and CDR2 is SYDVKM. This chain's CDR3 is CASSTSGIGSYEQYF. DNA for the CDR3: TGTGCCAGCAGTACTAGCGGGATAGGGTCCTACGAGCAGTACTTC.

The chain carries TRBV6-5 and TRBJ2-5; no clear D gene. This CDR3 has 15 amino acids. Trimming stripped 2 bases from V and 3 bases from J, with 13 bases between. Looked up from germline, CDR1 is MNHEY and CDR2 is SVGAGI. The CDR3 loop is CASSYGSEREETQYF. The CDR3 nucleotides are TGTGCCAGCAGTTACGGTTCCGAAAGGGAAGAGACCCAGTACTTC.

The chain uses TRBV18 and TRBJ1-2; 7 nucleotides line up with TRBD1. The CDR3 length is 18 residues. Trimming took 3 bases from V and 4 from J; bases not matched to a gene: 17. Germline CDR1 reads KGHSH; CDR2 reads LQKENI. The DNA for the CDR3 is TGTGCCAGCTCACCCCCGGGTCAGGGGGGGAGGTTCGGCTATGGCTACACCTTC. This gives the protein CASSPPGQGGRFGYGYTF.

This sequence joins TRBV5-1 and TRBJ1-4; possibly TRBD1 for D (6 bases). Germline values: CDR1 SGHRS, CDR2 YFSETQ. This CDR3 contains 16 residues. V was clipped by 3 bases and J by 0 bases, with 12 bases between them. The CDR3 sequence: CASSSQGPSTNEKLFF. In nucleotides, the CDR3 is TGCGCCAGCAGCTCCCAGGGGCCGTCAACTAATGAAAAACTGTTTTTT.

V is TRBV11-2 and J is TRBJ2-7, with TRBD2 matching over 13 bases. The CDR3 has 18 residues. Per the germline V gene, CDR1 is SGHAT and CDR2 is FQNNGV. Germline trimming cut 5 bases from V and 3 bases from J; bases unmatched to any gene: 13. CDR3 bases: TGTGCCAGCAGCCGACGTTCTGGACTAGCGGGGGCCTACTACGAGCAGTACTTC. Translation gives CASSRRSGLAGAYYEQYF.

CDR3 nucleotides: TGCAAGATTCGGGGCTACACTGAAGCTTTCTTT. It specifies CKIRGYTEAFF. This chain connects TRBV20-1 to TRBJ1-1; D perhaps matches TRBD1 (5 bases). Looked up from germline, CDR1 is DFQATT and CDR2 is SNEGSKA (reference sequence). This CDR3 has 11 amino acids.

The chain couples TRBV6-2 or TRBV6-3 to TRBJ2-3; TRBD2 agrees at 9 bases. The ends lost 0 bases at V and 2 bases at J; junction bases unmatched: 12. The germline gives CDR1 MNHEY, CDR2 SVGEGT. This CDR3 spans 19 amino acids. The CDR3 DNA sequence: TGTGCCAGCAGTTACTCGCCTGGAACTAGCGGGCCCCACACAGATACGCAGTATTTT. Translating gives CASSYSPGTSGPHTDTQYF.

Here the CDR3 reads CASRVGGGGNTIYF. The CDR3 bases are TGTGCCAGCAGGGTTGGAGGAGGTGGAAACACCATATATTTT. The gene calls are TRBV2 and TRBJ1-3; D call uncertain. V lost 6 bases and J lost 3, with 12 bases in between. Germline V gene lookup returns CDR1 SNHLY and CDR2 FYNNEI. This CDR3 has 14 residues.

This rearrangement joins TRBV2 to TRBJ1-4; D is unresolved. The germline CDR1 and CDR2 sequences are SNHLY and FYNNEI. Trimming took 4 bases from V and 8 from J, leaving 14 bases between them. The CDR3 covers 14 residues. In nucleotides, the CDR3 is TGTGCCAGCAGTGTCTTGGGGATGGAGGAAAAACTGTTTTTT. Its protein product is CASSVLGMEEKLFF.

Regarding this clone: The sample carries other DNA sequences with the same CDR3. The chain is built from TRBV9 and TRBJ2-5, with TRBD2 matching 12 bases. CDR1 and CDR2 (germline): SGDLS, YYNGEE. V lost 0 bases and J lost 5; bases outside the gene matches: 2. The CDR3 is 15 residues long. This CDR3 is CASSVGTSGRETQYF. CDR3 coding DNA: TGTGCCAGCAGCGTAGGAACTAGCGGGAGGGAGACCCAGTACTTC.

The V and J genes are TRBV3-1 (or the pseudogene TRBV3-2) and TRBJ1-1; 7 bases match TRBD1. The germline V gene encodes CDR1 LGHDT and CDR2 YNNKEL (reference sequence). The CDR3 sequence is 15 residues long. V dropped 4 bases and J dropped 4; count of bases not matched to a gene: 9. The CDR3 DNA is TGTGCCAGCAGCCTCCCGGACAGGATAAGCACTGAAGCTTTCTTT. Protein product: CASSLPDRISTEAFF.

This clone was seen once. The genes are TRBV4-3 and TRBJ2-2; the D call may be TRBD1 or TRBD2 (5 bases each). The CDR3 length is 15 residues. The germline CDR1 and CDR2 sequences are LGHNA and YSLEER. The V and J ends lost 4 bases and 4 bases respectively, with 13 bases between them. CDR3 DNA: TGCGCCAGCAGCCCCGAGGGGAGATCCACCGGGGAGCTGTTTTTT. As protein: CASSPEGRSTGELFF.

This chain uses TRBV6-5 with TRBJ1-1; 8 bases match TRBD1. The germline gives CDR1 MNHEY, CDR2 SVGAGI. The CDR3 extends over 11 amino acids. After removal of 9 bases from V and 11 bases from J, the junction contained 8 bases not matched to a gene. In DNA form, the CDR3 reads TGTGCCAGTACCCAGGGGGCCTGGGCTTTCTTT. Amino acid sequence: CASTQGAWAFF.

V and J are TRBV2 and TRBJ1-1, with TRBD1 matching over 9 bases. The ends lost 7 bases at V and 3 bases at J; junction bases unmatched: 12. CDR3 length equals 16 residues. From germline, CDR1 is SNHLY and CDR2 FYNNEI. The CDR3 is CASILTPGTGYTEAFF. CDR3 nucleotide sequence: TGTGCCAGCATCCTGACCCCCGGGACAGGGTACACTGAAGCTTTCTTT.

This chain links TRBV18 with TRBJ2-7, with 9 bases lining up with TRBD2. With 2 bases clipped from V and 3 bases from J, the junction kept 2 bases outside the gene matches. This CDR3 comprises 14 residues. Looked up from germline, CDR1 is KGHSH and CDR2 is LQKENI. The CDR3 bases are TGTGCCAGCTCACCAGCGGGAGGGGACTACGAGCAGTACTTC. It encodes CASSPAGGDYEQYF.